The clone carrying this T cell receptor beta chain was seen at least ten times. Its specificity is unknown. Germline V gene data show CDR1 as MNHEY and CDR2 as SVGAGI. CDR3 length: 15 residues. The ends lost 5 bases at V and 2 bases at J; junction bases unmatched: 6. These data come from a study of T-cell memory formation after mild COVID-19. Study background: Clusters of TCRs were largely donor specific.

MiXCR, applied by TCRdb to the 5' RACE reads, yields one record per CDR3 protein. Of a few hundred thousand distinct CDR3 sequences detected, roughly 15% appear once; the ten largest clones hold around a fifth. Study observations and caveats: Second-wave clones with a day 37 peak had unconfirmed SARS-CoV-2 specificity.

This sequence originates from a man younger than 30 who had mild COVID-19 (a few samples of this study predate the infection). Cell type and time point are not known. The rearrangement uses TRBV6-5 and TRBJ2-5, with TRBD1 matching over 9 bases. The specimen was PBMCs or a T cell subset sorted from them (not recorded which). The chain's CDR3 is CASSRPGQGQETQYF. The CDR3 coding sequence is TGTGCCAGCAGTCGCCCGGGACAGGGTCAAGAGACCCAGTACTTC.